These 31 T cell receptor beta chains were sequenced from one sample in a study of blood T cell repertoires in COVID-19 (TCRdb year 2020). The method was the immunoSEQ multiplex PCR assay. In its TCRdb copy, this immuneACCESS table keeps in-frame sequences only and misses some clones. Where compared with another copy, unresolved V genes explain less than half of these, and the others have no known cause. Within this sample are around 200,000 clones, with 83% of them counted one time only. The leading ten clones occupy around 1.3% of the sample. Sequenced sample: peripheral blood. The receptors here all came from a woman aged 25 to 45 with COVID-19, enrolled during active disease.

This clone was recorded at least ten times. The CDR3 is CASSQVEGQPQHF. The CDR3 DNA sequence: TGTGCCAGCAGCCAAGTTGAGGGCCAGCCCCAGCATTTT. This chain links TRBV4-2 with TRBJ1-5; D remains ambiguous. The CDR3 runs 13 residues. V lost 1 base and J 7 bases, leaving 8 bases between the germline ends. CDR1 and CDR2 from the germline V gene are LGHNA and YNFKEQ.

CDR3 in amino acids: CASSQVLGGDLLTGELFF. For the CDR3, the DNA is TGCGCCAGCAGCCAAGTCCTTGGAGGGGACCTTCTAACCGGGGAGCTGTTTTTT. The chain employs TRBV4-3 and TRBJ2-2, with D perhaps matching TRBD2 (6 bases). Trimming removed 1 base from V and 5 bases from J, with 20 bases in between. The CDR3 covers 18 residues. Looked up from germline, CDR1 is LGHNA and CDR2 is YSLEER.

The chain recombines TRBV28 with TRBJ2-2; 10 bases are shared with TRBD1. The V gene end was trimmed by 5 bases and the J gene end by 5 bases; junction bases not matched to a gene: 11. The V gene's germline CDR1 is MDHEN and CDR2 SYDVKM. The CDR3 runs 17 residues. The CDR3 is CASSQTGTGEATGELFF. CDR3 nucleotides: TGTGCCAGCAGTCAGACCGGGACAGGGGAAGCGACCGGGGAGCTGTTTTTT.

The CDR3 bases are TGTGCCAGCAGCGGCCCGGGAAGGGAGCAGTACTTC. Residues: CASSGPGREQYF. The rearrangement joins TRBV2 to TRBJ2-7; D is perhaps TRBD2 (5 bases). CDR1 is SNHLY and CDR2 is FYNNEI in the germline V gene. V was shortened by 6 bases and J by 7 bases, with 13 bases between the two germline ends. The CDR3 runs to 12 residues. Full variable domain (outside the CDR3, taken from reference TRBV2 and TRBJ2-7): EPEVTQTPSHQVTQMGQEVILRCVPISNHLYFYWYRQILGQKVEFLVSFYNNEISEKSEIFDDQFSVERPDGSNFTLKIRSTKLEDSAMYFCASSGPGREQYFGPGTRLTVT.

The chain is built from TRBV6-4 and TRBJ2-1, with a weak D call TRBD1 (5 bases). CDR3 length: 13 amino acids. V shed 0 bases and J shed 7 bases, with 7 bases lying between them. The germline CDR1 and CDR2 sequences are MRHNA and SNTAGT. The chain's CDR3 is CASSDSRGNEQFF. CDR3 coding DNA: TGTGCCAGCAGTGACTCAAGGGGAAATGAGCAGTTCTTC.

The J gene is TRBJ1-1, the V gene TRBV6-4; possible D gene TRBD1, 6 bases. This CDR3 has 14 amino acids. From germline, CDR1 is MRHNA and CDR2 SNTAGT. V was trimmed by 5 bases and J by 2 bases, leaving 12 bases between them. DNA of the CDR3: TGTGCCAGCAGTCTCCGAGGGGGTAACACTGAAGCTTTCTTT. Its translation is CASSLRGGNTEAFF.

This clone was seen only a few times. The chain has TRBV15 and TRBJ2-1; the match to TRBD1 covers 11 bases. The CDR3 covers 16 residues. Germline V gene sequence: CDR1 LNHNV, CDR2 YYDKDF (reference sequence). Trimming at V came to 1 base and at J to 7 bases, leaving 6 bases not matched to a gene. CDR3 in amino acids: CATSRGSGQGANEQFF. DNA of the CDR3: TGTGCCACCAGCAGAGGGTCCGGACAGGGGGCTAATGAGCAGTTCTTC.

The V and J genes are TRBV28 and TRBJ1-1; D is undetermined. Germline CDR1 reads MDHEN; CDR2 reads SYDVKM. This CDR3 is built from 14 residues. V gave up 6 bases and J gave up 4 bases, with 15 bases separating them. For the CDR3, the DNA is TGTGCCAGCAGCTTAGCAGTCCGGGGCACTGAAGCTTTCTTT. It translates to CASSLAVRGTEAFF.

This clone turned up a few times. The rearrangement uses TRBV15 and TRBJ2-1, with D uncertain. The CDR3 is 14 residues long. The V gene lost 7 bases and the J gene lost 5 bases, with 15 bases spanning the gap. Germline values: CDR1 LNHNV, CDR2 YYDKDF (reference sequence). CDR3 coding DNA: TGTGCCACCATTTTCTGGGCTTCTGACAATGAGCAGTTCTTC. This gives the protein CATIFWASDNEQFF.

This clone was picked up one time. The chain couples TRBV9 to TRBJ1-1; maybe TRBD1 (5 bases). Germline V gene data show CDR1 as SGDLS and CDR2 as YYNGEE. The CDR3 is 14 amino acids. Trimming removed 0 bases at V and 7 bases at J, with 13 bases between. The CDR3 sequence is CASSVGGEHSEAFF. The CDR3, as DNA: TGTGCCAGCAGCGTAGGGGGCGAACATAGTGAAGCTTTCTTT.

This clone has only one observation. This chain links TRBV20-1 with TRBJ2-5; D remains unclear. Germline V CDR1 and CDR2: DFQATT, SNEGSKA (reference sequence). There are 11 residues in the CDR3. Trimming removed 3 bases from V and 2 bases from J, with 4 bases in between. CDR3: CSASAQETQYF. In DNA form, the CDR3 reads TGCAGTGCTAGTGCTCAAGAGACCCAGTACTTC.

CDR3 amino acids: CASSFPTGGFDTEAFF. CDR3 coding DNA: TGCGCCAGCAGCTTTCCCACAGGGGGATTCGACACTGAAGCTTTCTTT. This rearrangement joins TRBV5-1 to TRBJ1-1; 8 bases are a match to TRBD1. Germline V gives CDR1 SGHRS, CDR2 YFSETQ. The J segment lost 3 bases and the V segment lost 2 bases, leaving 9 bases of the junction unmatched. This CDR3 is 16 amino acids long.

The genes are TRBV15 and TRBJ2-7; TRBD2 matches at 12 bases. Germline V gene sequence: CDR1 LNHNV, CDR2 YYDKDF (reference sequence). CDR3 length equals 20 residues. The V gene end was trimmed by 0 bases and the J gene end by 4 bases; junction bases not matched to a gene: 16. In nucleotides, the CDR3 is TGTGCCACCAGCAGAGATCTAAGGCTCACTAGCGGGGGGATCTCGTACGAGCAGTACTTC. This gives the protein CATSRDLRLTSGGISYEQYF.

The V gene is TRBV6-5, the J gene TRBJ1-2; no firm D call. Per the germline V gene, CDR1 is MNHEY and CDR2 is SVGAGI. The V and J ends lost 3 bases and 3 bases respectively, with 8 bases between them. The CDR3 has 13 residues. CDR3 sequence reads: CASSYNGDYGYTF. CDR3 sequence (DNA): TGTGCCAGCAGTTATAACGGTGACTATGGCTACACCTTC.

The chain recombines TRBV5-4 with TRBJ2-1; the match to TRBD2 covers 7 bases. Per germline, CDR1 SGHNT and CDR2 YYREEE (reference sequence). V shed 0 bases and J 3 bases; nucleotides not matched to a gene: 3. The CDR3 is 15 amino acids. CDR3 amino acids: CASSLDRDYYNEQFF. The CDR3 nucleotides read TGTGCCAGCAGCTTGGACCGGGACTACTACAATGAGCAGTTCTTC.

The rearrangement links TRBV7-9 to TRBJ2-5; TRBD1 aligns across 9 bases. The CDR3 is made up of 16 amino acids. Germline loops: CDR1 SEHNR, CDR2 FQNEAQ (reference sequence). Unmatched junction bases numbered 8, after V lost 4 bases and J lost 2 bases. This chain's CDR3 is CASSSPTGGEQETQYF. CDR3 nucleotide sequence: TGTGCCAGCAGCTCCCCAACAGGGGGCGAGCAAGAGACCCAGTACTTC.

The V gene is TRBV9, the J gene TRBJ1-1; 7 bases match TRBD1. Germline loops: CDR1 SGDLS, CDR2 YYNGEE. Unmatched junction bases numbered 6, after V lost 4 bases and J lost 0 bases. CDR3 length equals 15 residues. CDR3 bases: TGTGCCAGCAGCCTCCTCGGACAGGTGAACACTGAAGCTTTCTTT. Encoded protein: CASSLLGQVNTEAFF.

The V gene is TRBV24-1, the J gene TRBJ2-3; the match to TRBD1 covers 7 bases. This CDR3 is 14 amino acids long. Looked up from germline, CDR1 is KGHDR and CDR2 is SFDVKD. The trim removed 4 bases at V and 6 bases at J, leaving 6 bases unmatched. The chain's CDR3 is CATSERGRWDTQYF. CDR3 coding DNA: TGTGCCACCAGTGAGAGGGGGCGGTGGGATACGCAGTATTTT.

The CDR3 coding sequence is TGTGCCAGCAGCTCCCGGACAGGGGCGGGAGAGCAGTACTTC. This codes for CASSSRTGAGEQYF. The chain employs TRBV11-2 and TRBJ2-7; 9 nucleotides align to TRBD1. The CDR3 runs 14 residues. V was pared by 4 bases and J by 7 bases, with 8 bases of the junction left unmatched. CDR1 is SGHAT, CDR2 FQNNGV, per germline.

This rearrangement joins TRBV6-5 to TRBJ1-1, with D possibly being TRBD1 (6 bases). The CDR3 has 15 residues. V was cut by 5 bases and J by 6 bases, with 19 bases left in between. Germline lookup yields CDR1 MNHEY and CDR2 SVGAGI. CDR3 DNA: TGTGCCAGCAGTAAGGAGGACAGCGTAACTTCTGAAGCTTTCTTT. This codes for CASSKEDSVTSEAFF.

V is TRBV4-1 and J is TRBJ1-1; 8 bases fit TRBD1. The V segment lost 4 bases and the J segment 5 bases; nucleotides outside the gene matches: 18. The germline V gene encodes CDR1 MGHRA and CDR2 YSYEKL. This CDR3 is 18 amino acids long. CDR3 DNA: TGCGCCAGCAGCCCTAATAGGGACAGGATCCTTAGGGGGACTGAAGCTTTCTTT. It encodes CASSPNRDRILRGTEAFF.

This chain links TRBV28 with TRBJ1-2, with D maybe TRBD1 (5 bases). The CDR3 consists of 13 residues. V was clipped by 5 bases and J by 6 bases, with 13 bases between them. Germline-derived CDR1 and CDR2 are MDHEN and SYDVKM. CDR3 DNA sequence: TGTGCCAGCAGTCAGGGTAAATTGCATGGCTACACCTTC. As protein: CASSQGKLHGYTF.

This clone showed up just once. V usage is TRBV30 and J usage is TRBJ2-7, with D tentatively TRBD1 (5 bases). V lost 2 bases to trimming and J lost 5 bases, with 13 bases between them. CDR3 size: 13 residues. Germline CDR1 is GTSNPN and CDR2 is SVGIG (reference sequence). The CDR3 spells CAWSLRVTDEQYF. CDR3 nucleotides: TGTGCCTGGAGTCTCAGGGTAACGGACGAGCAGTACTTC.

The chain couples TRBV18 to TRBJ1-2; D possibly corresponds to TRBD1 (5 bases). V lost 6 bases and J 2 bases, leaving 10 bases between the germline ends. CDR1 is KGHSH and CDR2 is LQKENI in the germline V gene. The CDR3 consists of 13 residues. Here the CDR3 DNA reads TGTGCCAGCTCCCCGGCAGGGAACTATGGCTACACCTTC. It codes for CASSPAGNYGYTF.

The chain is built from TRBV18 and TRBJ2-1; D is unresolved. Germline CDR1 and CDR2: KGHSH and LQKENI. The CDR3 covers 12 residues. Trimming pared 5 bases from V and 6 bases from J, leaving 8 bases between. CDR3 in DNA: TGTGCCAGCTCAGACTCTCCCAATGAGCAGTTCTTC. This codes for CASSDSPNEQFF.

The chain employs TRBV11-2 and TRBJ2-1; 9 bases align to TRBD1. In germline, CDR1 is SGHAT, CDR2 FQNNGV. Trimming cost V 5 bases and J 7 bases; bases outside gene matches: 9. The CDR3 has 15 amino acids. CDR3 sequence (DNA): TGTGCCAGCAGCGCCGGGACAGGGTCTGTAAATGAGCAGTTCTTC. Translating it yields CASSAGTGSVNEQFF.

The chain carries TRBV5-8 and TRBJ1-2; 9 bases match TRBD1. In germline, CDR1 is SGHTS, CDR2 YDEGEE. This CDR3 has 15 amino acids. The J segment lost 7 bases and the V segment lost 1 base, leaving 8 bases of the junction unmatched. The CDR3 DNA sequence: TGTGCCAGCAGCTTGCCCCGGACAGGGGTGGGTGGCTACACCTTC. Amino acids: CASSLPRTGVGGYTF.

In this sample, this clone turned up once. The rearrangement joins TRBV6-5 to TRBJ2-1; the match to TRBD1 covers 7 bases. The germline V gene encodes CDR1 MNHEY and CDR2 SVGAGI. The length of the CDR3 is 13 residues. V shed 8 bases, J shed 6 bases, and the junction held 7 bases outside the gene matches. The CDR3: CASLDPGGNEQFF. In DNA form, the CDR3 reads TGTGCCAGCCTTGATCCAGGGGGCAATGAGCAGTTCTTC.

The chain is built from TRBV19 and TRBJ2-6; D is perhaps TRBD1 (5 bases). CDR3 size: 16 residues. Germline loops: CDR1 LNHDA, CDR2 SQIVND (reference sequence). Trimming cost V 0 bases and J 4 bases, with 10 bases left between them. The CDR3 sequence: CASSIDKGSGANVLTF. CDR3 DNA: TGTGCCAGTAGTATAGATAAGGGGTCCGGGGCCAACGTCCTGACTTTC.

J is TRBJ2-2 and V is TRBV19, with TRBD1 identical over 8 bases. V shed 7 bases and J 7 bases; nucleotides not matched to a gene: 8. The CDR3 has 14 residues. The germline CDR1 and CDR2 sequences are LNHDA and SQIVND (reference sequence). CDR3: CASIGRGRIGELFF. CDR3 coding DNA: TGTGCCAGTATAGGCAGGGGGCGAATCGGGGAGCTGTTTTTT. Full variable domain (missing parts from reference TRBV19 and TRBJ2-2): DGGITQSPKYLFRKEGQNVTLSCEQNLNHDAMYWYRQDPGQGLRLIYYSQIVNDFQKGDIAEGYSVSREKKESFPLTVTSAQKNPTAFYLCASIGRGRIGELFFGEGSRLTVL.

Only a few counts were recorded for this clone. The CDR3 bases are TGTGCCAGCCAAATGACAGGGACGGCCCTGGGATCACCCCTCCACTTT. Its translation is CASQMTGTALGSPLHF. The V gene is TRBV19, the J gene TRBJ1-6; 7 bases line up with TRBD1. Trimming cost V 9 bases and J 10 bases; bases outside gene matches: 18. The CDR3 extends over 16 amino acids. The germline gives CDR1 LNHDA, CDR2 SQIVND (reference sequence).